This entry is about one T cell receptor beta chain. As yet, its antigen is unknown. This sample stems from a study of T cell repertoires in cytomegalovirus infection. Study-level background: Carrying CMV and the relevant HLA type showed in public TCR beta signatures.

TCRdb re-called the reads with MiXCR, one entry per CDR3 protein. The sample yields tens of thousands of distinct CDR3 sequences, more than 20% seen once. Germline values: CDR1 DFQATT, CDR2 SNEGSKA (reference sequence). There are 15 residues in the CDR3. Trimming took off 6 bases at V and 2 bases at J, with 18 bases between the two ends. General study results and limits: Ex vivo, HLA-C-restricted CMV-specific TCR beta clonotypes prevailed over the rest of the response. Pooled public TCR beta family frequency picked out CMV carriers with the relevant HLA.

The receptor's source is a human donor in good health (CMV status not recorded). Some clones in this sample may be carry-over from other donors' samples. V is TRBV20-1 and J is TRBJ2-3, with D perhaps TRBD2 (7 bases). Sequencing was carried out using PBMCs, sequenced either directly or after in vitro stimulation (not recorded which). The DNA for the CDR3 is TGCAGTGCACCGTCCCGGGGGGCCTACACAGATACGCAGTATTTT. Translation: CSAPSRGAYTDTQYF.